Presented here are 19 T cell receptor beta chains from one specimen sequenced in a study of patients and donors after allogeneic stem cell transplantation. Using its own MiXCR run on the RT-PCR reads, TCRdb lists one record per CDR3 protein. The sample includes roughly 180,000 distinct CDR3 sequences, 41% of them seen just once. The sequencing input was blood, either unsorted or a sorted T cell fraction (not recorded which). The receptor set was obtained from a human donor who was either an allogeneic HSCT recipient or a stem cell or donor lymphocyte infusion donor (not recorded which). It is not recorded whose cells these are; they may come from a transplant donor.

The chain links TRBV9 to TRBJ1-1; the match to TRBD1 covers 7 bases. CDR1 and CDR2 from the germline V gene are SGDLS and YYNGEE. Germline trimming cut 3 bases from V and 2 bases from J; bases unmatched to any gene: 7. This CDR3 comprises 15 residues. CDR3 sequence: CASSDRQGLNTEAFF. In DNA, the CDR3 is TGTGCCAGCAGCGATCGACAGGGCCTAAACACTGAAGCTTTCTTT.

CDR3 residues: CASSQDPREAYEQYF. The CDR3 DNA reads TGCGCCAGCAGCCAGGATCCCAGGGAGGCCTACGAGCAGTACTTC. V is TRBV4-3 and J is TRBJ2-7, with D possibly being TRBD2 (6 bases). The CDR3 contains 15 residues. Looked up from germline, CDR1 is LGHNA and CDR2 is YSLEER. V gave up 3 bases and J gave up 2 bases, with 14 bases separating them.

CDR3 in DNA: TGTGCCAGCGGCCAGGGGATTCCCCAGCATTTT. Translation: CASGQGIPQHF. V and J are TRBV27 and TRBJ1-5; D is possibly TRBD1 (6 bases). CDR1 MNHEY and CDR2 SMNVEV come from the germline V gene (reference sequence). Trimming took off 8 bases at V and 10 bases at J, with 12 bases between the two ends. The CDR3 is made up of 11 amino acids.

The rearrangement joins TRBV7-6 to TRBJ1-1; D may be TRBD1 (6 bases). The CDR3 is made up of 15 amino acids. The germline V gene has CDR1 SGHVS and CDR2 FNYEAQ. The V end was cut by 3 bases, the J end by 3 bases, with 14 bases between. In DNA form, the CDR3 reads TGTGCCAGCAGCTTGAAGGGGGTCGAATACACTGAAGCTTTCTTT. Amino acid sequence: CASSLKGVEYTEAFF.

This chain joins TRBV25-1 and TRBJ2-7; perhaps TRBD1 as D (6 bases). The CDR3 spans 13 residues. Trimming shortened V by 3 bases and J by 5 bases, and 11 bases separated the two germline ends. CDR1 is MGHDK and CDR2 is SYGVNS in the germline V gene. The CDR3 DNA reads as TGTGCCAGCAGTGATGAAGGGGGTAACGAGCAGTACTTC. Its protein is CASSDEGGNEQYF.

The V gene is TRBV12-3 or TRBV12-4, the J gene TRBJ1-2; D remains ambiguous. Trimming cost V 2 bases and J 8 bases, with 9 bases left between them. The CDR3 loop spans 12 amino acids. The DNA of the CDR3 is TGTGCCAGCAGTTTAAGGCACGGCGGCTACACCTTC. The encoded protein is CASSLRHGGYTF.

This clonotype was counted only a few times. The rearrangement joins TRBV28 to TRBJ1-6; D ambiguous. The CDR3 length is 15 residues. CDR1 and CDR2 from the germline V gene are MDHEN and SYDVKM. With 3 bases removed from V and 6 bases from J, the gap between germline ends came to 12 bases. The CDR3 spells CASSFGLALNSPLHF. For the CDR3, the DNA is TGTGCCAGCAGTTTCGGCCTTGCCCTTAATTCACCCCTCCACTTT.

This clonotype occurred a few times. This CDR3 reads CASRGSGAGQINEQFF. CDR3 in DNA: TGTGCCAGCAGGGGATCCGGAGCGGGACAAATCAATGAGCAGTTCTTC. The chain uses TRBV12-3 or TRBV12-4 and TRBJ2-1, with D possibly matching TRBD2 (7 bases). There are 16 residues in the CDR3. V shed 6 bases and J shed 6 bases, with 21 bases lying between them.

This clonotype turned up a few times. The V call is TRBV29-1, the J call TRBJ1-2; no clear D. Per the germline V gene, CDR1 is SQVTM and CDR2 is ANQGSEA. This CDR3 region has 12 residues. The V and J ends lost 4 bases and 1 base respectively, with 7 bases between them. The chain's CDR3 is CSVAIDNYGYTF. CDR3 sequence (DNA): TGCAGCGTTGCTATAGATAACTATGGCTACACCTTC. Drawing the rest from reference TRBV29-1 and TRBJ1-2, the complete variable domain is SAVISQKPSRDICQRGTSLTIQCQVDSQVTMMFWYRQQPGQSLTLIATANQGSEATYESGFVIDKFPISRPNLTFSTLTVSNMSPEDSSIYLCSVAIDNYGYTFGSGTRLTVV.

J is TRBJ2-1 and V is TRBV5-1, with D perhaps matching TRBD2 (5 bases). This CDR3 comprises 14 residues. V was cut by 0 bases and J by 8 bases, with 12 bases left in between. The germline V gene has CDR1 SGHRS and CDR2 YFSETQ. The CDR3 reads CASSLERGRDEQFF. As DNA, the CDR3 is TGCGCCAGCAGCTTGGAACGAGGGAGAGATGAGCAGTTCTTC.

The chain couples TRBV12-3 or TRBV12-4 to TRBJ1-1; no clear D. Trimming pared 0 bases from V and 1 base from J, leaving 6 bases between. The CDR3 is 14 residues long. CDR3 residues: CASSLASSNTEAFF. The CDR3 nucleotides are TGTGCCAGCAGTTTAGCCTCTTCGAACACTGAAGCTTTCTTT.

This clonotype was counted only a few times. V usage is TRBV2 and J usage is TRBJ1-1; D remains ambiguous. This CDR3 is built from 12 residues. Germline V gene data show CDR1 as SNHLY and CDR2 as FYNNEI. The V and J ends lost 5 bases and 0 bases respectively, with 4 bases between them. The CDR3 DNA reads as TGTGCCAGCAGTTGGATGAACACTGAAGCTTTCTTT. As protein: CASSWMNTEAFF.

The genes are TRBV27 and TRBJ1-3, with 7 bases lining up with TRBD1. This CDR3 is 16 amino acids long. Germline CDR1 MNHEY, CDR2 SMNVEV (reference sequence). V lost 5 bases and J lost 3; bases outside the gene matches: 10. This chain's CDR3 is CASSLLPTGNGNTIYF. CDR3 coding DNA: TGTGCCAGCAGTCTCCTGCCGACAGGGAATGGAAACACCATATATTTT.

The chain joins TRBV12-3 or TRBV12-4 to TRBJ2-5; 7 bases line up with TRBD1. This CDR3 has 15 amino acids. V shed 7 bases, J shed 5 bases, and the junction held 13 bases outside the gene matches. DNA for the CDR3: TGTGCCAGCAACTTCGCACAGGGGATGAGGGAGACCCAGTACTTC. It encodes CASNFAQGMRETQYF.

This clonotype appeared a few times. The chain employs TRBV4-3 and TRBJ1-3, with D unclear. The V end was cut by 1 base, the J end by 8 bases, with 12 bases between. The CDR3 is 14 residues long. Germline V gives CDR1 LGHNA, CDR2 YSLEER. The CDR3 nucleotides are TGCGCCAGCAGCCAAGGACAAAGATGGGACACCATATATTTT. Its translation is CASSQGQRWDTIYF.

The chain has TRBV18 and TRBJ1-1; 8 nucleotides line up with TRBD1. Germline lookup yields CDR1 KGHSH and CDR2 LQKENI. V lost 3 bases and J lost 3; bases outside the gene matches: 3. The length of the CDR3 is 14 residues. The CDR3 here is CASSPLTGDTEAFF. The CDR3 DNA follows: TGTGCCAGCTCACCCTTGACAGGGGACACTGAAGCTTTCTTT.

There are a few counts of this clonotype. V usage is TRBV6-5 and J usage is TRBJ1-6, with D perhaps matching TRBD1 (5 bases). The CDR3 has 16 residues. V lost 5 bases, J lost 0 bases, and 11 bases lay in between. The germline gives CDR1 MNHEY, CDR2 SVGAGI. In DNA, the CDR3 is TGTGCCAGCAGTCGAAGGGGAAGCTCCTATAATTCACCCCTCCACTTT. Translating gives CASSRRGSSYNSPLHF.

The V gene is TRBV6-1, the J gene TRBJ1-1, with TRBD1 identical over 7 bases. V was clipped by 10 bases and J by 0 bases; unmatched bases: 8. The germline CDR1 and CDR2 sequences are MNHNS and SASEGT. CDR3 length: 14 residues. CDR3 DNA sequence: TGTGCCACAGCGAGCAGGGGGTTGAACACTGAAGCTTTCTTT. Translation: CATASRGLNTEAFF.

CDR3 DNA: TGTGCCAGCACTTGGGCGTCGAGGGACACTGAAGCTTTCTTT. This sequence encodes CASTWASRDTEAFF. This chain uses TRBV12-3 or TRBV12-4 with TRBJ1-1; D remains ambiguous. This CDR3 has 14 residues. The V gene lost 7 bases and the J gene lost 3 bases, with 15 bases spanning the gap.